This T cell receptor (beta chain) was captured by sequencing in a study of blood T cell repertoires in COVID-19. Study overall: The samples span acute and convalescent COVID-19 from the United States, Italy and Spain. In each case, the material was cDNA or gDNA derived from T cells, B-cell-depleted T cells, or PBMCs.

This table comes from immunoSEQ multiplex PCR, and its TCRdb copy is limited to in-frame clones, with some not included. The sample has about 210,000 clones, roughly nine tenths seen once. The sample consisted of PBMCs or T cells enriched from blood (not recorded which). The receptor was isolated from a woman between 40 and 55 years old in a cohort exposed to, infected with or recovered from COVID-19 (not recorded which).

In DNA, the CDR3 is TGTGCCAGCAGCTTACTGGCGGGAGGTGGCACAGATACGCAGTATTTT. Translation: CASSLLAGGGTDTQYF. The gene calls are TRBV7-2 and TRBJ2-3; 8 bases line up with TRBD2. The CDR3 runs to 16 residues. The V segment lost 2 bases and the J segment 1 base; nucleotides outside the gene matches: 5. Germline CDR1 reads SGHTA; CDR2 reads FQGNSA. Full variable domain (remainder filled in from reference TRBV7-2 and TRBJ2-3): GAGVSQSPSNKVTEKGKDVELRCDPISGHTALYWYRQSLGQGLEFLIYFQGNSAPDKSGLPSDRFSAERTGGSVSTLTIQRTQQEDSAVYLCASSLLAGGGTDTQYFGPGTRLTVL.